This T cell receptor beta chain was captured in a study of cytomegalovirus exposure and HLA in healthy donors. General observations from the study: HLA-A and HLA-B allele assignments for most subjects were reportedly predicted accurately using TCR beta sequences.

As regards this clone: What it binds is unknown.

Germline V lookup: CDR1 SGHRS, CDR2 YFSETQ. V gave up 4 bases and J gave up 5 bases; unmatched junction bases: 5. This CDR3 is 13 amino acids long. The PCR used 60 Vbeta and 13 Jbeta primers. The assay was immunoSEQ multiplex PCR, and TCRdb's table has in-frame clones only and misses some. Among roughly 140,000 clones listed, 76% were seen once. This clonotype was sampled from a man aged 18 to 29 in good health and CMV-seronegative. This chain connects TRBV5-1 to TRBJ2-7, with 8 bases matching TRBD2. Source material: PBMCs. In DNA form, the CDR3 reads TGCGCCAGCAGCCAAGCGGGGGCTAACGAGCAGTACTTC. Encoded protein: CASSQAGANEQYF.